Below, 13 T cell receptor beta chains from the same sample are listed, as sequenced in a study of blood T cell repertoires in COVID-19. Clones were sequenced by immunoSEQ multiplex PCR, and TCRdb holds only the in-frame ones, with some missing. The sample yields 15,000 to 20,000 clones, around 81% seen once. Sequencing used peripheral blood. The receptor set was obtained from a man aged 40-49 years with active or convalescent COVID-19.

This clone was seen just once. The CDR3 spells CSVEGVDTYEQYF. CDR3 sequence (DNA): TGCAGCGTTGAAGGCGTCGATACCTACGAGCAGTACTTC. J is TRBJ2-7 and V is TRBV29-1; D not certain. V was shortened by 1 base and J by 2 bases, with 9 bases between the two germline ends. The CDR3 is 13 residues long. Per the germline V gene, CDR1 is SQVTM and CDR2 is ANQGSEA.

The chain has TRBV5-6 and TRBJ2-3, with TRBD2 matching over 7 bases. Germline V gene sequence: CDR1 SGHDT, CDR2 YYEEEE. The V and J ends lost 1 base and 8 bases, in that order; junction bases with no gene match: 1. The CDR3 consists of 12 residues. CDR3 nucleotide sequence: TGTGCCAGCAGCTTGCCTAGCGGTACGCAGTATTTT. Its translation is CASSLPSGTQYF. The full variable domain, with the rest looked up from reference TRBV5-6 and TRBJ2-3, is DAGVTQSPTHLIKTRGQQVTLRCSPKSGHDTVSWYQQALGQGPQFIFQYYEEEERQRGNFPDRFSGHQFPNYSSELNVNALLLGDSALYLCASSLPSGTQYFGPGTRLTVL.

Concerning this clone itself: Within the sample, other DNA sequences also encode this same CDR3. V usage is TRBV27 and J usage is TRBJ1-2, with 10 bases identical to TRBD1. V shed 0 bases, J shed 4 bases, and the junction held 2 bases outside the gene matches. The CDR3 spans 15 residues. Germline CDR1 MNHEY, CDR2 SMNVEV (reference sequence). DNA for the CDR3: TGTGCCAGCAGTTTATCTTGGACAGGGGGCTATGGCTACACCTTC. Its protein product is CASSLSWTGGYGYTF.

CDR3 nucleotides: TGTGCCAGCAGTTACACGCAGGGCATCACTGAAGCTTTCTTT. Translation gives CASSYTQGITEAFF. The chain combines TRBV6-2 or TRBV6-3 with TRBJ1-1; the D gene is possibly TRBD1 (5 bases). V lost 2 bases and J lost 4, with 11 bases in between. The CDR3 spans 14 residues. The germline CDR1 and CDR2 sequences are MNHEY and SVGEGT.

V usage is TRBV5-1 and J usage is TRBJ1-4, with 8 bases lining up with TRBD1. This CDR3 has 15 residues. With V trimmed by 3 bases and J by 3 bases, 4 bases remained unmatched. Germline V gene data show CDR1 as SGHRS and CDR2 as YFSETQ. The CDR3 here is CASSSRTGPNEKLFF. DNA for the CDR3: TGCGCCAGCAGCTCACGGACAGGGCCTAATGAAAAACTGTTTTTT.

The chain employs TRBV12-5 and TRBJ2-1, with 10 bases fitting TRBD2. The CDR3 loop spans 18 amino acids. Germline CDR1 and CDR2: LGHNT and FRNRAP. V was pared by 0 bases and J by 0 bases, with 5 bases of the junction left unmatched. CDR3 loop: CASGLVLLAGSSYNEQFF. The DNA of the CDR3 is TGTGCTAGTGGTTTGGTACTACTAGCGGGGAGCTCCTACAATGAGCAGTTCTTC.

CDR3 nucleotide sequence: TGTGCCAGCAGTTCGGGCTCTGGGGCCAACGTCCTGACTTTC. Its protein product is CASSSGSGANVLTF. The chain is built from TRBV9 and TRBJ2-6; D call uncertain. Germline V gives CDR1 SGDLS, CDR2 YYNGEE. V lost 5 bases to trimming and J lost 0 bases, with 6 bases between them. This CDR3 spans 14 amino acids.

The rearrangement links TRBV29-1 to TRBJ1-1; a weak D match, TRBD1 (6 bases). Germline V lookup: CDR1 SQVTM, CDR2 ANQGSEA. The length of the CDR3 is 14 residues. Trimming pared 6 bases from V and 2 bases from J, leaving 16 bases between. CDR3 amino acids: CSVRGGQLNTEAFF. In DNA, the CDR3 is TGCAGCGTCCGCGGGGGCCAGCTAAACACTGAAGCTTTCTTT.

The J gene is TRBJ1-3, the V gene TRBV12-5; a weak D match, TRBD1 (6 bases). The CDR3 contains 15 residues. V was cut by 0 bases and J by 4 bases, with 10 bases left in between. Germline assignment: CDR1 LGHNT and CDR2 FRNRAP. The CDR3 coding sequence is TGTGCTAGTGGTTTGGTTAACAGGGCAGGAAACACCATATATTTT. This sequence encodes CASGLVNRAGNTIYF.

The rearrangement joins TRBV24-1 to TRBJ2-7; D possibly corresponds to TRBD2 (5 bases). Germline values: CDR1 KGHDR, CDR2 SFDVKD. This CDR3 region has 13 residues. Deletions cut 5 bases from V and 2 bases from J, with 9 bases between. For the CDR3, the DNA is TGTGCCACCAGTGGAGAGAGGGCCTACGAGCAGTACTTC. Protein product: CATSGERAYEQYF.

The CDR3 is CASSVGGIPGLISNTIYF. The CDR3 bases are TGTGCCAGCAGCGTAGGGGGAATTCCGGGACTTATTAGCAACACCATATATTTT. The V call is TRBV9, the J call TRBJ1-3; D may be TRBD1 (5 bases). Germline V lookup: CDR1 SGDLS, CDR2 YYNGEE. V lost 0 bases, J lost 7 bases, and 23 bases lay in between. This CDR3 has 18 amino acids.

This clone was counted a single time. The rearrangement uses TRBV7-2 and TRBJ2-7; 10 bases are a match to TRBD1. The germline CDR1 and CDR2 sequences are SGHTA and FQGNSA. This CDR3 is built from 15 residues. The V and J ends lost 3 bases and 3 bases, in that order; junction bases with no gene match: 5. CDR3 nucleotides: TGTGCCAGCAGCTTCTGGGACAGGGGTAGCTACGAGCAGTACTTC. It codes for CASSFWDRGSYEQYF.

J is TRBJ1-5 and V is TRBV18; tentative D call: TRBD1 (6 bases). The CDR3 extends over 15 amino acids. The germline gives CDR1 KGHSH, CDR2 LQKENI. V lost 2 bases and J 2 bases, leaving 10 bases between the germline ends. The CDR3: CASSPAAGGNQPQHF. CDR3 DNA: TGTGCCAGCTCACCAGCCGCAGGGGGCAATCAGCCCCAGCATTTT.